This entry features one TCR beta chain sequence. Only in-frame clones appear in the TCRdb table, and some are missing; sequencing was by immunoSEQ multiplex PCR. The sample shows some 98,000 clones, less than 85% of them seen only once. Germline CDR1 reads KGHSH; CDR2 reads LQKENI. Trimming took off 2 bases at V and 2 bases at J, with 6 bases between the two ends. The CDR3 runs 13 residues. These data are taken from a study of blood T cell repertoires in COVID-19. Study at large: The samples span acute and convalescent COVID-19 from the United States, Italy and Spain.

The TCR sequence derives from a man aged 70-80 years with active or convalescent COVID-19. The chain has TRBV18 and TRBJ2-5; unclear D gene. The specimen was peripheral blood. The CDR3 coding sequence is TGTGCCAGCTCACCATCACAGCAAGAGACCCAGTACTTC. Protein sequence: CASSPSQQETQYF.